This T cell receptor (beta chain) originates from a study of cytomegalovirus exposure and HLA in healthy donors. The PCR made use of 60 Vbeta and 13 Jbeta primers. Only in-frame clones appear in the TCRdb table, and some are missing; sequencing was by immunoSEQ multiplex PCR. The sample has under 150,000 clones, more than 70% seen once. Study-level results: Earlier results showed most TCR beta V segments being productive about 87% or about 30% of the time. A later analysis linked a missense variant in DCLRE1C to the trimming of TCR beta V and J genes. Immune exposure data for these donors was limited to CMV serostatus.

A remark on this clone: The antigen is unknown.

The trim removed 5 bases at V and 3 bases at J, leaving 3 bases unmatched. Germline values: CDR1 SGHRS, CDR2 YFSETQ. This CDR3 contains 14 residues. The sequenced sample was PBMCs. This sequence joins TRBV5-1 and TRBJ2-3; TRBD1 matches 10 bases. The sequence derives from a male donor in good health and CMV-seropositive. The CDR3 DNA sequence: TGCGCCAGCAGTGGACAGGGGGGGACAGATACGCAGTATTTT. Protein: CASSGQGGTDTQYF.